This TCR beta chain was obtained from a study of blood T cell repertoires in COVID-19. Study-level information: Spain, Italy and the United States supplied samples that represented acute and convalescent COVID-19. The analysed material was cDNA or gDNA that came from T cells, B-cell-depleted T cells, or PBMCs.

In the original processing: From reference gene primer amplification, estimates of nucleated cell counts were derived. Generated by immunoSEQ multiplex PCR, the TCRdb table keeps only in-frame clones and is missing some. V, J and clone size are those of that table, while D and trimming were read from the DNA. Among some 97,000 clones listed, roughly 84% were seen once. The V gene's germline CDR1 is SGHNT and CDR2 YYREEE (reference sequence). V was clipped by 4 bases and J by 5 bases; unmatched bases: 7. The CDR3 is 15 amino acids. The sample comprised peripheral blood. This sequence joins TRBV5-4 and TRBJ2-5; 11 bases fit TRBD1. The TCR sequence derives from a human donor in a cohort sampled during active COVID-19. The CDR3 DNA is TGTGCCAGCAGCCGGGGACAGGGGGTATGGGAGACCCAGTACTTC. It is translated as CASSRGQGVWETQYF.